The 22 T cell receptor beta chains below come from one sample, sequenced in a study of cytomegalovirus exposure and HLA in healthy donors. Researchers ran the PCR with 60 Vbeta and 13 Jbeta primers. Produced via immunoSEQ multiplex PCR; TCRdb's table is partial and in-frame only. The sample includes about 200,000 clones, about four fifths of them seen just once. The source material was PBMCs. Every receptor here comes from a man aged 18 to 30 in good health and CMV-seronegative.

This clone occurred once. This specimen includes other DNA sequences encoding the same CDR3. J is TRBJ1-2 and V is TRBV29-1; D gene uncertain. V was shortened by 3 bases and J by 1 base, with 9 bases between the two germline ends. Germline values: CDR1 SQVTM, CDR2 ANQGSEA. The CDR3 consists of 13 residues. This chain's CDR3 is CSVDTGFNYGYTF. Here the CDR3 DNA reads TGCAGCGTTGATACGGGGTTTAACTATGGCTACACCTTC.

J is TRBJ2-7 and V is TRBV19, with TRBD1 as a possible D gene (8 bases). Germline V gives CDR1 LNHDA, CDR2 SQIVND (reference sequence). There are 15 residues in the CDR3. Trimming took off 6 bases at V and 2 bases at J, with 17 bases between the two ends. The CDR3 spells CASRQGVSGAYEQYF. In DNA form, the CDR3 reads TGTGCCAGTAGACAGGGGGTGAGCGGGGCCTACGAGCAGTACTTC.

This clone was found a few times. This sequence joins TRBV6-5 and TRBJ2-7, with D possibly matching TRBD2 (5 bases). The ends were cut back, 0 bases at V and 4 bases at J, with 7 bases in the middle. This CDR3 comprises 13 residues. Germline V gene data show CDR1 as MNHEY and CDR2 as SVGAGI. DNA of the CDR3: TGTGCCAGCAGTTACTCCGGACTTTACGAGCAGTACTTC. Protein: CASSYSGLYEQYF.

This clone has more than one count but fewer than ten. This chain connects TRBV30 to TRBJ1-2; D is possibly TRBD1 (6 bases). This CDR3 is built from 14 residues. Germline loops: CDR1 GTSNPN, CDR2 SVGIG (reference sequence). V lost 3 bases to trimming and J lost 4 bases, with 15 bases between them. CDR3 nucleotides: TGTGCCTGGAGAACACAGGGATCGGGCTATGGCTACACCTTC. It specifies CAWRTQGSGYGYTF.

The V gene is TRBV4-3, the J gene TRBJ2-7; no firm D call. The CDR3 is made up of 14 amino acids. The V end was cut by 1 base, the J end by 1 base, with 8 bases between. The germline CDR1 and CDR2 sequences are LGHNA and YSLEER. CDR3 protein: CASSQGAVSYEQYF. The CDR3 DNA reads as TGCGCCAGCAGCCAAGGGGCAGTATCCTACGAGCAGTACTTC.

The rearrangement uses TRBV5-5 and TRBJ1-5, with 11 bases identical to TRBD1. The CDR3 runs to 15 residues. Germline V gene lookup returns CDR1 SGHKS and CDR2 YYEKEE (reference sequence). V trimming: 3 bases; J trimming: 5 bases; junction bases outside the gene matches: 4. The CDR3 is CASSSGQGAHQPQHF. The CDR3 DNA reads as TGTGCCAGCAGCTCTGGACAGGGGGCACATCAGCCCCAGCATTTT.

CDR3: CASSTTSGSYNEQFF. DNA for the CDR3: TGTGCCAGCAGCACGACTAGCGGGTCTTACAATGAGCAGTTCTTC. The chain links TRBV9 to TRBJ2-1, with 10 bases aligning to TRBD2. The trim removed 4 bases at V and 4 bases at J, leaving 5 bases unmatched. The germline V gene has CDR1 SGDLS and CDR2 YYNGEE. The CDR3 has 15 residues.

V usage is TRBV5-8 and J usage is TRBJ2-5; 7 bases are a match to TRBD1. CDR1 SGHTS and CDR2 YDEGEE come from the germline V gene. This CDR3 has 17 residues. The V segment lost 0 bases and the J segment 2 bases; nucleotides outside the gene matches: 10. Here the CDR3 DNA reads TGTGCCAGCAGCTTGGGACAGGGTAGACTGCCTCAAGAGACCCAGTACTTC. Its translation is CASSLGQGRLPQETQYF.

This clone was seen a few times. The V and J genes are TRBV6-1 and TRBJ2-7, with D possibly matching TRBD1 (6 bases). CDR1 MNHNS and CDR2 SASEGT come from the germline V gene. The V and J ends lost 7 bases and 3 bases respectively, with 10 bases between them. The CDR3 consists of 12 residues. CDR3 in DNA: TGTGCCAGCAATGGACAGAGCTACGAGCAGTACTTC. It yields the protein CASNGQSYEQYF.

The CDR3 here is CASSPLIGEDNSYEQYF. The CDR3 DNA is TGTGCCAGCTCACCACTTATTGGGGAGGACAACTCCTACGAGCAGTACTTC. This sequence joins TRBV18 and TRBJ2-7; maybe TRBD2 (6 bases). The germline V gene has CDR1 KGHSH and CDR2 LQKENI. V lost 1 base to trimming and J lost 0 bases, with 16 bases between them. CDR3 size: 17 residues.

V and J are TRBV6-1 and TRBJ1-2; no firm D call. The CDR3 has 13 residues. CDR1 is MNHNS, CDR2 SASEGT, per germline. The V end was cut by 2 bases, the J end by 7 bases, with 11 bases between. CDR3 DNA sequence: TGTGCCAGCAGTGAAACCTCCAGGCTTGGCTACACCTTC. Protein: CASSETSRLGYTF.

The CDR3 loop reads CVGLWVSWGQGVHQPQHF. Written as DNA, the CDR3 is TGCGTAGGATTATGGGTATCCTGGGGACAGGGGGTGCATCAGCCCCAGCATTTT. This sequence joins TRBV10-1 and TRBJ1-5; 11 bases agree with TRBD1. The CDR3 totals 18 residues. The V gene's germline CDR1 is WNHNN and CDR2 SYGVQD (reference sequence).

The CDR3 region is CASREFQGPNYEQYF. CDR3 DNA: TGTGCCAGCAGAGAATTCCAGGGGCCTAACTACGAGCAGTACTTC. The chain links TRBV7-8 to TRBJ2-7; the D gene is possibly TRBD1 (6 bases). The germline gives CDR1 SGHVS, CDR2 FQNEAQ. V shed 6 bases and J shed 3 bases, with 18 bases lying between them. The CDR3 covers 15 residues.

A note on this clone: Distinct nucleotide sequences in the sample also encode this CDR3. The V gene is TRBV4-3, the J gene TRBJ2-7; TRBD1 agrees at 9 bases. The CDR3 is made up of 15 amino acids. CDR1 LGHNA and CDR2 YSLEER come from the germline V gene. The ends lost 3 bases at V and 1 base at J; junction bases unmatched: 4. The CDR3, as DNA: TGCGCCAGCAGCCATTCCGGGACAGGGTCCTACGAGCAGTACTTC. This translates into CASSHSGTGSYEQYF.

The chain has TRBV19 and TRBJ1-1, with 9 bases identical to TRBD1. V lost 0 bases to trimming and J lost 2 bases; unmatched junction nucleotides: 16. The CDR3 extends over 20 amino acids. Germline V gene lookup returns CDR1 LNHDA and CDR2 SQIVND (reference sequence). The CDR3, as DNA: TGTGCCAGTAGTATAGACTCACCGGGACAGGGATTTTCATTTAACACTGAAGCTTTCTTT. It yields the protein CASSIDSPGQGFSFNTEAFF.

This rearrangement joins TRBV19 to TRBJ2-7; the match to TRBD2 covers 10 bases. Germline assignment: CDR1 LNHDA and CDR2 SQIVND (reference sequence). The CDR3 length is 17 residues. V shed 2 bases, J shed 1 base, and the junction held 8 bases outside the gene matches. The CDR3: CASSISGPGLASYEQYF. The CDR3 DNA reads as TGTGCCAGTAGTATATCCGGGCCGGGACTAGCGTCCTACGAGCAGTACTTC.

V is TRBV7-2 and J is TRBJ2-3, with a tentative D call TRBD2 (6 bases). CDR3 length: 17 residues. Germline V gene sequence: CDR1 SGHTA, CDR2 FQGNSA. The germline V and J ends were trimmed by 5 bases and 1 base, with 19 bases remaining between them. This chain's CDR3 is CASSETSPGTGTDTQYF. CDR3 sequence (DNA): TGTGCCAGCAGCGAAACTAGCCCGGGAACTGGCACAGATACGCAGTATTTT.

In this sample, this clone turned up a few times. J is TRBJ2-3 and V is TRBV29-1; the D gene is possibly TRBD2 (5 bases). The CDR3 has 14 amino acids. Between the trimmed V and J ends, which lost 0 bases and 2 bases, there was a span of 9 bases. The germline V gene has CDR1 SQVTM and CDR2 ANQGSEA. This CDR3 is CSVEDVGITDTQYF. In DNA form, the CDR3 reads TGCAGCGTTGAAGATGTCGGGATCACAGATACGCAGTATTTT.

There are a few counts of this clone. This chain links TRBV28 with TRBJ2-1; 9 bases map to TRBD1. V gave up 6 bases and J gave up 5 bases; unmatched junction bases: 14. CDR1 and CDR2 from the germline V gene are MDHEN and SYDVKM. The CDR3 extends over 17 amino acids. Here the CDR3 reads CASRKPPGGTGHNEQFF. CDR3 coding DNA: TGTGCCAGCAGAAAACCTCCTGGGGGGACAGGGCACAATGAGCAGTTCTTC.

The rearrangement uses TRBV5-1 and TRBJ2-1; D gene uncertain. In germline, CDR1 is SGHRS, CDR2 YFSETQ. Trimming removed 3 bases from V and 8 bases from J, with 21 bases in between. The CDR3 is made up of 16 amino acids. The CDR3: CASSSTGGKGQDEQFF. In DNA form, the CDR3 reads TGCGCCAGCAGCTCTACCGGTGGCAAAGGCCAGGATGAGCAGTTCTTC.

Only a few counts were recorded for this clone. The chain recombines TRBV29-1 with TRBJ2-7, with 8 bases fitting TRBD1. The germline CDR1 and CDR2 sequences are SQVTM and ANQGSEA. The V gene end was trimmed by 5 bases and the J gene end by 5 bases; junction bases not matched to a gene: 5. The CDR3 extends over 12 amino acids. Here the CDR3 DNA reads TGCAGCGTTCGACAGGGGAGCGACGAGCAGTACTTC. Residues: CSVRQGSDEQYF.

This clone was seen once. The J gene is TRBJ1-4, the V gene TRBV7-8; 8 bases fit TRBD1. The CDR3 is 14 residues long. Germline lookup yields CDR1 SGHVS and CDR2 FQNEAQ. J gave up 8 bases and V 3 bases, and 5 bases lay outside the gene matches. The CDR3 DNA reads TGTGCCAGCAGCTTGGTACAGGGGGGAGAAAAACTGTTTTTT. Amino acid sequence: CASSLVQGGEKLFF.